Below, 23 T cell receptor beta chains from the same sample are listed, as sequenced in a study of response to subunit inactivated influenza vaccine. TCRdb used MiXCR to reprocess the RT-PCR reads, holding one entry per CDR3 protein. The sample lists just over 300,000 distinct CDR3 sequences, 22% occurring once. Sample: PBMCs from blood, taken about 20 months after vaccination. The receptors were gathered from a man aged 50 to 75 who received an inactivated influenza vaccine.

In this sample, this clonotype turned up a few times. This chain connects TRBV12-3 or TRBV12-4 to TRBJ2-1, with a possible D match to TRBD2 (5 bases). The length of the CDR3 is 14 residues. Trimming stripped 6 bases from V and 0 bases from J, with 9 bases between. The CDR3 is CASSGVSSYNEQFF. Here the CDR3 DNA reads TGTGCCAGCAGCGGGGTGAGCTCCTACAATGAGCAGTTCTTC.

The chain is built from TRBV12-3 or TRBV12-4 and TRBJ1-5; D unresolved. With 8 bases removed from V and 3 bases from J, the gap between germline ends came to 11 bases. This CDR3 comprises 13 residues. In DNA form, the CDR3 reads TGTGCCAGCGCCTTATCGGACAATCAGCCCCAGCATTTT. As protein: CASALSDNQPQHF.

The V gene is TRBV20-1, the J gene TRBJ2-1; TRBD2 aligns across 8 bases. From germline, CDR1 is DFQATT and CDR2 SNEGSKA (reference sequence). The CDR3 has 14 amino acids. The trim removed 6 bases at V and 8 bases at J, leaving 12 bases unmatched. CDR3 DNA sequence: TGCAGTGCGCTAGCGGGCCCAAGGCAGGATGAGCAGTTCTTC. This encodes CSALAGPRQDEQFF.

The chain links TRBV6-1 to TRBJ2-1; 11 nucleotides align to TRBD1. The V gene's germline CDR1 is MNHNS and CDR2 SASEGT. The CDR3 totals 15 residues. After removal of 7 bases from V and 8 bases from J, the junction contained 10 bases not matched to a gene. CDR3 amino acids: CASTQQGTGGYEQFF. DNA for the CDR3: TGTGCCAGCACCCAACAGGGGACAGGGGGGTATGAGCAGTTCTTC.

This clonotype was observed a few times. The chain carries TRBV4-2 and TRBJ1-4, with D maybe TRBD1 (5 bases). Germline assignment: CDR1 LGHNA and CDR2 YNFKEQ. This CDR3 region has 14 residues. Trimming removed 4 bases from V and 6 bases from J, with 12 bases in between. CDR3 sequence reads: CASSPGVADEKLFF. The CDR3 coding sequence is TGTGCCAGCAGCCCGGGGGTCGCGGATGAAAAACTGTTTTTT.

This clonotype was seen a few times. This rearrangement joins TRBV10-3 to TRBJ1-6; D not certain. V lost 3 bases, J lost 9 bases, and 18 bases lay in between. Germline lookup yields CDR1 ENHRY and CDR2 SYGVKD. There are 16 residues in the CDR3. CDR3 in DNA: TGTGCCATCAGTGACGTGGGGTTACCTGGAGGTTCACCCCTCCACTTT. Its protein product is CAISDVGLPGGSPLHF.

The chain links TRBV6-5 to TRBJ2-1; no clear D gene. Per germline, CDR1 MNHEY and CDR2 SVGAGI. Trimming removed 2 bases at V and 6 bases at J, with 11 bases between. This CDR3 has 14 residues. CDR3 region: CASSYGSFGNEQFF. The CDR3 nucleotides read TGTGCCAGCAGTTACGGGTCTTTCGGCAATGAGCAGTTCTTC.

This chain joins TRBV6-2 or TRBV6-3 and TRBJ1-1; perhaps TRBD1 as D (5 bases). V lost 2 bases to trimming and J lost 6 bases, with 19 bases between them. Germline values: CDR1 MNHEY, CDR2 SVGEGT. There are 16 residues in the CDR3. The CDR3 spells CASSYRDGLRRAEAFF. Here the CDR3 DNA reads TGTGCCAGCAGTTACAGGGACGGACTTCGCAGGGCTGAAGCTTTCTTT.

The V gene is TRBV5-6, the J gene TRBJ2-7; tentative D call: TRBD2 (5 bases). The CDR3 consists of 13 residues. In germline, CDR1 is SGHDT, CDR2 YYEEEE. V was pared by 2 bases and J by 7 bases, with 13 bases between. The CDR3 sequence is CASSFSGVKEQYF. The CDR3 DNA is TGTGCCAGCAGCTTTTCCGGGGTAAAAGAGCAGTACTTC.

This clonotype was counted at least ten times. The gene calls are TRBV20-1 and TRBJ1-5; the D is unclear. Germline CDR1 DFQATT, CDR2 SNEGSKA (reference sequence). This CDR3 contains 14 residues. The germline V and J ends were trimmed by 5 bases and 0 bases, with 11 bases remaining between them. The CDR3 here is CSASQPYSNQPQHF. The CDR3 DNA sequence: TGCAGTGCTTCTCAGCCTTATAGCAATCAGCCCCAGCATTTT.

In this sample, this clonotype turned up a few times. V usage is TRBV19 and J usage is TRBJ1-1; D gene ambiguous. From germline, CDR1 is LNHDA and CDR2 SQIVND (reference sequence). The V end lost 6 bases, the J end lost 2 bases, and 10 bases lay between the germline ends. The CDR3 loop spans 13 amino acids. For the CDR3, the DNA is TGTGCCAGTAGGAAGGGCCTTAACACTGAAGCTTTCTTT. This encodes CASRKGLNTEAFF.

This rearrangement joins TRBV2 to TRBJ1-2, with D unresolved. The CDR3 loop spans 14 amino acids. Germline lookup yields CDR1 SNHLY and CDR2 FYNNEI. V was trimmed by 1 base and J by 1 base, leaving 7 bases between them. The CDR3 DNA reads TGTGCCAGCAGTGAAGGGACGTATAACTATGGCTACACCTTC. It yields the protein CASSEGTYNYGYTF.

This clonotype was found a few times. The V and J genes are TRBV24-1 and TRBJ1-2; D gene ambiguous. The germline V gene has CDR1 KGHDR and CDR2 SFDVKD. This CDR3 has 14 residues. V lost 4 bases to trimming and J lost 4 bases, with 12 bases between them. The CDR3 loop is CATSDPDTGYGYTF. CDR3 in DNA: TGTGCCACCAGTGACCCCGACACCGGCTATGGCTACACCTTC.

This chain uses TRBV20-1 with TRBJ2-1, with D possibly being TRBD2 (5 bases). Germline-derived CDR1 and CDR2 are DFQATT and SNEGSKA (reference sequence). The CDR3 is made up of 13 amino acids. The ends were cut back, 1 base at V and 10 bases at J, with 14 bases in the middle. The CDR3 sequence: CSARGSAVGEQFF. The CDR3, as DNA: TGCAGTGCTAGAGGTAGCGCCGTGGGGGAGCAGTTCTTC.

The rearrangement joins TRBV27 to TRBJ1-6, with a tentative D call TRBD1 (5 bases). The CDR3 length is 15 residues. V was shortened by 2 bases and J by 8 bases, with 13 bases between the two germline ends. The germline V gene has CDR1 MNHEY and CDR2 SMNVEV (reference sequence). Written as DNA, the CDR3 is TGTGCCAGCAGTTTAGCCGCAGGGATTGATTCACCCCTCCACTTT. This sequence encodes CASSLAAGIDSPLHF.

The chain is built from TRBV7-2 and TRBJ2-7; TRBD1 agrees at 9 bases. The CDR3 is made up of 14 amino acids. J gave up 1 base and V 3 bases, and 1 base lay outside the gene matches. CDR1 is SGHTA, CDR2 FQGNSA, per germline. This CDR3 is CASSLDRGSYEQYF. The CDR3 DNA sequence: TGTGCCAGCAGCTTGGACAGGGGTTCCTACGAGCAGTACTTC.

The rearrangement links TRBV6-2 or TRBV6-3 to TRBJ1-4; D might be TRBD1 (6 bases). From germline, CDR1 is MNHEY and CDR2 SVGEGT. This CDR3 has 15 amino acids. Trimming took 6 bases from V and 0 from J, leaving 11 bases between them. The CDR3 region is CASSGQPATNEKLFF. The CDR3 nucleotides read TGTGCCAGCAGCGGACAGCCTGCAACTAATGAAAAACTGTTTTTT.

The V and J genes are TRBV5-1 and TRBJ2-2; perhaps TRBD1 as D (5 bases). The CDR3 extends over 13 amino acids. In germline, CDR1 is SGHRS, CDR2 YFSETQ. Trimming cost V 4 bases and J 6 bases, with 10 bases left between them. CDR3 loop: CASSTRVPGELFF. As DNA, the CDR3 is TGCGCCAGCAGCACCAGGGTGCCCGGGGAGCTGTTTTTT.

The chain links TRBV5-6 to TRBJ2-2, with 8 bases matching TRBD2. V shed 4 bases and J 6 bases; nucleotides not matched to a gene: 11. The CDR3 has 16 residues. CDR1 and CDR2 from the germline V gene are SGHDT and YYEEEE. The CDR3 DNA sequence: TGTGCCAGCAGCCACGCGGCGGGGGGATTGTCCGGGGAGCTGTTTTTT. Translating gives CASSHAAGGLSGELFF.

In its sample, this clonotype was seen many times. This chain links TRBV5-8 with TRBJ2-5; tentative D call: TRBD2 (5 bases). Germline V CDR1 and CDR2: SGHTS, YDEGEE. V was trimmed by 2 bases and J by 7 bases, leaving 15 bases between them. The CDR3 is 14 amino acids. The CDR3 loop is CASSFGLGGGTQYF. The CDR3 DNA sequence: TGTGCCAGCAGCTTTGGGCTAGGCGGAGGGACCCAGTACTTC. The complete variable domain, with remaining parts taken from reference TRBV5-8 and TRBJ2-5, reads EAGVTQSPTHLIKTRGQQATLRCSPISGHTSVYWYQQALGLGLQFLLWYDEGEERNRGNFPPRFSGRQFPNYSSELNVNALELEDSALYLCASSFGLGGGTQYFGPGTRLLVL.

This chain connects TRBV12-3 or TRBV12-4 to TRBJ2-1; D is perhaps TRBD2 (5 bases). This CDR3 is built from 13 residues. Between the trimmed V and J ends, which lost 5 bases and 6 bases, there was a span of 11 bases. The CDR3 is CASSPGFGNEQFF. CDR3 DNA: TGTGCCAGCAGTCCGGGATTTGGCAATGAGCAGTTCTTC.

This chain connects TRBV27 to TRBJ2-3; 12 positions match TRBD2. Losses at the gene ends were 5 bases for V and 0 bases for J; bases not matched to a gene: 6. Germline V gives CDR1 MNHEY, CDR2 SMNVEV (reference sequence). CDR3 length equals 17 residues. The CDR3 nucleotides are TGTGCCAGCAGTCCACCTAGCGGGAGGGGGAGCACAGATACGCAGTATTTT. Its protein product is CASSPPSGRGSTDTQYF.

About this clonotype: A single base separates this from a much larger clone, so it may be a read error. The CDR3 here is CPSSQVRGGTEAFF. The CDR3 coding sequence is TGCCCCAGCAGCCAAGTACGGGGAGGCACTGAAGCTTTCTTT. This chain connects TRBV4-3 to TRBJ1-1, with unresolved D. CDR1 LGHNA and CDR2 YSLEER come from the germline V gene. The CDR3 is made up of 14 amino acids.